A selection of T cell receptor beta chains follows, all from one sample in a study of a mutant IDH1 vaccine in newly diagnosed glioma. No antigens are known for them. The data were produced by immunoSEQ multiplex PCR, yet TCRdb's version contains in-frame clones alone and is incomplete. The sample holds roughly 25,000 clones, roughly 77% seen once. The sample here was PBMCs, taken from a glioma patient whose treatment included an IDH1 peptide vaccine. Receptors were obtained from a man in his forties or fifties with glioma. Each CDR3 is given with its conserved first and last residue. D genes are given only for firm matches. Clone size appears in some rows only: once, few, many, or a class for an expanded clone.

CDR3 protein | CDR3 DNA | V gene | D gene | J gene | clone size
CASSLAHKLGEQFF | TGTGCCAGCAGCTTAGCTCACAAGCTGGGTGAGCAGTTCTTC | TRBV7-6 | NA | TRBJ2-1 | once
CASSWEGVRDRVPGELFF | TGTGCCAGCAGCTGGGAGGGAGTACGGGACAGGGTTCCCGGGGAGCTGTTTTTT | TRBV5-8 | TRBD1 | TRBJ2-2 | NA
CASSPPASGRWAEAFF | TGTGCCAGTAGTCCCCCCGCCAGTGGCAGATGGGCTGAAGCTTTCTTT | TRBV19 | NA | TRBJ1-1 | NA
CASSQGWTSGIDSYEQYF | TGCGCCAGCAGCCAAGGATGGACTAGCGGGATTGACTCCTACGAGCAGTACTTC | TRBV4-1 | TRBD2 | TRBJ2-7 | NA
CASSLDPLDRTFF | TGTGCCAGCAGCCTCGACCCTTTAGACAGGACTTTCTTT | TRBV5-4 | NA | TRBJ1-1 | NA
CASSLRGNGEQFF | TGTGCCAGCAGTTTAAGAGGGAATGGTGAGCAGTTCTTC | TRBV27 | NA | TRBJ2-1 | NA
CASRGVHEQFF | TGTGCCAGTAGAGGTGTCCATGAGCAGTTCTTC | TRBV19 | NA | TRBJ2-1 | NA
CAWYLKYAAFF | TGTGCCTGGTATCTCAAGTACGCAGCTTTCTTT | TRBV30 | NA | TRBJ1-1 | NA
CASSATSGFSENEQFF | TGTGCCAGCAGCGCGACTAGCGGGTTTTCGGAGAATGAGCAGTTCTTC | TRBV7-9 | TRBD2 | TRBJ2-1 | few
CASRARGAFTDTQYF | TGTGCCAGCAGAGCCAGGGGGGCCTTCACAGATACGCAGTATTTT | TRBV5-6 | NA | TRBJ2-3 | NA
CASSGLADPSTDTQYF | TGTGCCAGCAGCGGACTAGCGGACCCTAGCACAGATACGCAGTATTTT | TRBV11-2 | TRBD2 | TRBJ2-3 | NA
CASSIGSGQGSSYEQYF | TGTGCCAGTAGTATAGGCAGCGGACAGGGGAGCTCCTACGAGCAGTACTTC | TRBV19 | TRBD1 | TRBJ2-7 | NA
CSARQGAFLAGGRNEQFF | TGCAGCGCCCGACAGGGGGCTTTTTTGGCGGGGGGTCGGAATGAGCAGTTCTTC | TRBV29-1 | TRBD1 | TRBJ2-1 | once
CASSRRTEGTGELFF | TGCGCCAGCAGCCGACGGACCGAGGGCACCGGGGAGCTGTTTTTT | TRBV5-1 | NA | TRBJ2-2 | NA
CASRLNRETYNEQFF | TGTGCCAGCAGACTAAACAGGGAAACCTACAATGAGCAGTTCTTC | TRBV11-3 | NA | TRBJ2-1 | NA
CASSGGRIGLSNQPQHF | TGTGCCAGCTCCGGGGGGCGAATCGGTCTGAGCAATCAGCCCCAGCATTTT | TRBV18 | NA | TRBJ1-5 | few
CASSLHTDTQYF | TGTGCCAGCAGCTTACACACAGATACGCAGTATTTT | TRBV11-3 | NA | TRBJ2-3 | NA
CASSSDRDEQYF | TGCGCCAGCAGTTCGGACAGGGACGAGCAGTACTTC | TRBV5-1 | TRBD1 | TRBJ2-7 | NA
CASSTDSNQPQHF | TGTGCCAGCAGTACGGATAGCAATCAGCCCCAGCATTTT | TRBV27 | NA | TRBJ1-5 | NA
CASRGQGTDTQYF | TGCGCCAGCAGAGGGCAGGGCACAGATACGCAGTATTTT | TRBV5-1 | NA | TRBJ2-3 | few
CSGWLNTEAFF | TGCAGTGGGTGGTTGAACACTGAAGCTTTCTTT | TRBV20-1 | NA | TRBJ1-1 | NA